This TCR beta chain was retrieved from a study of graft-versus-host responses after intestinal transplantation. Broader study findings: Maximum circulating GvH clone levels tracked with early post-transplant HvG decreases. Graft-versus-host to host-versus-graft clonal ratios in allografts were high in patients with graft-donor T cell macrochimerism.

The CDR3 consists of 15 residues. The V end lost 3 bases, the J end lost 2 bases, and 11 bases lay between the germline ends. The germline V gene has CDR1 SEHNR and CDR2 FQNEAQ (reference sequence). Produced via immunoSEQ multiplex PCR; TCRdb's table is partial and in-frame only. The table lists some 15,000 clones, just under 95% of them singletons. Remarks on this clone: Its target is unknown.

The chain has TRBV7-9 and TRBJ2-1; D is perhaps TRBD1 or TRBD2 (5 bases each). This TCR was recovered from a human patient who received an intestinal transplant, so some T cells may come from the graft donor. Sequencing was performed on PBMCs, taken 9 days after transplant. The CDR3, as DNA: TGTGCCAGCAGCTTCACCGGGACCACCTACAATGAGCAGTTCTTC. Translation: CASSFTGTTYNEQFF.